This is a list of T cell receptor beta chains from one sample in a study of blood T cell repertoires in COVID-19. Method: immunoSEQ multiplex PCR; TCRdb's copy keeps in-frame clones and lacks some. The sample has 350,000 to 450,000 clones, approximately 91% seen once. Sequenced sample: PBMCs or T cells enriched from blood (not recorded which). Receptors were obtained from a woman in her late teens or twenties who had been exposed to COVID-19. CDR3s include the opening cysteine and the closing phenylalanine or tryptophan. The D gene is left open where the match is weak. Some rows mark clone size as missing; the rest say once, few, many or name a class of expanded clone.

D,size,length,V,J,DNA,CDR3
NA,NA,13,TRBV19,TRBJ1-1,TGTGCCAGTAGTGTGGCGGTTAACACTGAAGCTTTCTTT,CASSVAVNTEAFF
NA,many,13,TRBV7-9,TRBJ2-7,TGTGCCAGCAGCTTTCTTTCAGATTACGAGCAGTACTTC,CASSFLSDYEQYF
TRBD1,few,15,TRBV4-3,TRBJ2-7,TGCGCCAGCAGCCAGTCCGGGACAGGGGCCTACGAGCAGTACTTC,CASSQSGTGAYEQYF
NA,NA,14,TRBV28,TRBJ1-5,TGTGCCAGCAGTTTGCGGGTTATCGATCAGCCCCAGCATTTT,CASSLRVIDQPQHF
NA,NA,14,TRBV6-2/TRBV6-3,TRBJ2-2,TGTGCCAGCAGTTTGATAGCGGTGGCCGGGGAGCTGTTTTTT,CASSLIAVAGELFF
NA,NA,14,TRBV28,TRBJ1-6,TGTGCCAGCAGTTTAGGGCAGGCTGTTTCACCCCTCCACTTT,CASSLGQAVSPLHF
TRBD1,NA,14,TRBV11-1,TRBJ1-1,TGTGCCAGCAGCTTAAAGGGGGCGGGCACTGAAGCTTTCTTT,CASSLKGAGTEAFF
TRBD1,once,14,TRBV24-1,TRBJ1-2,TGTGCCACCAGTGATCCCACAGGGGCGGATGGCTACACCTTC,CATSDPTGADGYTF
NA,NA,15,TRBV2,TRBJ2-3,TGTGCCAGCAGTGAGGCGGGGGCTAGCACAGATACGCAGTATTTT,CASSEAGASTDTQYF
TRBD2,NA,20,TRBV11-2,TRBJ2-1,TGTGCCAGCAGCTTAGAATTGGGAGGACTAGCGGGGTGGGCCTACAATGAGCAGTTCTTC,CASSLELGGLAGWAYNEQFF
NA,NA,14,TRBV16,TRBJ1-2,TGTGCCAGCAGCCAATCCGTGACTGCCGGGGGCTACACCTTC,CASSQSVTAGGYTF
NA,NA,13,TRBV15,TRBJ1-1,TGTGCCACCAGCATAGGGGGGGACACTGAAGCTTTCTTT,CATSIGGDTEAFF
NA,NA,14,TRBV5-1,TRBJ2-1,TGCGCCAGCAGCTTCAGTGACACCTACAATGAGCAGTTCTTC,CASSFSDTYNEQFF
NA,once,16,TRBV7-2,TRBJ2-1,TGTGCCAGCAGCACCCAAACCATAGTACCTAACAATGAGCAGTTCTTC,CASSTQTIVPNNEQFF
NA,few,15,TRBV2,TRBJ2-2,TGTGCCAGCACCCCAGGACTAACGAACACCGGGGAGCTGTTTTTT,CASTPGLTNTGELFF